This T cell receptor (beta chain) was captured by sequencing in a study of blood T cell repertoires in COVID-19. Study in general: T cells, B-cell-depleted T cells, or PBMCs provided the cDNA or gDNA that served as material.

In terms of age and location, participants ranged from roughly 18 to 95 years and lived in fewer than 30 US areas. For recovered donors of Cohort 3, there were two negative PCRs, clearance, or symptom resolution. V lost 4 bases and J lost 4, with 11 bases in between. The CDR3 extends over 13 amino acids. The V gene's germline CDR1 is SGHRS and CDR2 YFSETQ. How the authors handled the data: Reference gene primer amplification gave nucleated cell count estimates. Only in-frame clones appear in the TCRdb table, and some are missing; sequencing was by immunoSEQ multiplex PCR. V, J and clone size derive from that table, while D and trimming were established from the DNA sequence. The sample lists approximately 240,000 clones, 85% to 95% occurring once.

Sequencing was carried out using PBMCs or T cells enriched from blood (not recorded which). The sequence came from a woman aged 18-29 years who had recovered from COVID-19. The rearrangement links TRBV5-1 to TRBJ1-1, with D tentatively TRBD1 (5 bases). The CDR3 loop reads CASSLNRFTEAFF. The CDR3 DNA reads TGCGCCAGCAGCCTCAACAGGTTCACTGAAGCTTTCTTT.